This T cell receptor beta chain was sequenced in a study of T-cell memory formation after mild COVID-19. As for the study in general: TCR clustering was largely donor specific.

The CDR3 is 14 residues long. Germline values: CDR1 SGHRS, CDR2 YFSETQ. Between the trimmed V and J ends, which lost 3 bases and 4 bases, there was a span of 10 bases. In TCRdb, the 5' RACE reads were re-called with MiXCR into one record per CDR3 protein. The table has 260,000 or so distinct CDR3 sequences, 15% to 20% seen once; the top ten hold 22%. The sequence was collected from a man younger than 30 who had mild COVID-19 (a few samples of this study predate the infection). Cell type and time point are not known. The specimen sequenced was PBMCs or a T cell subset sorted from them (not recorded which). The gene calls are TRBV5-1 and TRBJ2-2; D is perhaps TRBD1 or TRBD2 (6 bases each). Here the CDR3 DNA reads TGCGCCAGCAGCTCGGGGGCATCCACCGGGGAGCTGTTTTTT. It yields the protein CASSSGASTGELFF.